Presented here are 30 T cell receptor beta chains from one specimen sequenced in a study of T cells in Graves' hyperthyroidism and ophthalmopathy (dated by TCRdb to the late 2010s). Libraries came from multiplex PCR. Instrument used: Illumina HiSeq 2000. The TCR beta CDR3 regions were amplified from RNA transcripts. A first-round RT-PCR of the TCR CDR3 used the HTBI primer set with the Qiagen OneStep RT-PCR kit. Starting from the raw public reads, TCRdb applied fastp trimming at Q25, assembled clones with MiXCR and retained in-frame beta chains. For every CDR3 protein sequence, its rows merge into one entry that carries the most common genes and DNA. Present in this sample are roughly 240,000 distinct CDR3 sequences, about 24% of which were seen just once. Roughly a third of the sample comes from the top ten. The sample was blood. Every receptor here comes from a woman aged 40 to 50 with Graves' ophthalmopathy.

This clonotype was counted many times. The chain couples TRBV7-9 to TRBJ1-1; D may be TRBD1 (5 bases). CDR1 is SEHNR, CDR2 FQNEAQ, per germline (reference sequence). CDR3 size: 15 residues. V was shortened by 0 bases and J by 6 bases, with 14 bases between the two germline ends. Here the CDR3 DNA reads TGTGCCAGCAGCTTAGCTGCCGGTCTGGGGGCTGAAGCTTTCTTT. Its protein product is CASSLAAGLGAEAFF.

This clonotype was detected ten times or more. J is TRBJ2-7 and V is TRBV5-1; 7 nucleotides line up with TRBD2. Trimming cost V 5 bases and J 4 bases; bases outside gene matches: 9. Germline V gene lookup returns CDR1 SGHRS and CDR2 YFSETQ. The CDR3 loop spans 14 amino acids. CDR3 residues: CASRDEGRVYEQYF. The DNA for the CDR3 is TGCGCCAGCAGAGATGAAGGGAGGGTTTACGAGCAGTACTTC.

This clonotype has ten or more counts. The V gene is TRBV19, the J gene TRBJ2-2, with D tentatively TRBD2 (5 bases). Trimming shortened V by 7 bases and J by 4 bases, and 13 bases separated the two germline ends. The CDR3 spans 14 residues. Per the germline V gene, CDR1 is LNHDA and CDR2 is SQIVND (reference sequence). The DNA for the CDR3 is TGTGCCAGTATCCCCGCGGGTCCCACCGGGGAGCTGTTTTTT. Translating gives CASIPAGPTGELFF.

In this sample, this clonotype turned up many times. The chain recombines TRBV4-1 with TRBJ2-5, with 8 nucleotides matching TRBD1. Germline V gene sequence: CDR1 MGHRA, CDR2 YSYEKL. There are 15 residues in the CDR3. The V gene end was trimmed by 5 bases and the J gene end by 1 base; junction bases not matched to a gene: 6. CDR3 amino acids: CASSVTTGGQETQYF. For the CDR3, the DNA is TGCGCCAGCAGCGTCACCACAGGGGGCCAAGAGACCCAGTACTTC.

The V gene is TRBV6-2 or TRBV6-3, the J gene TRBJ2-7; D possibly matches TRBD1 or TRBD2 (5 bases each). There are 14 residues in the CDR3. Germline CDR1 and CDR2: MNHEY and SVGEGT. V lost 7 bases and J 3 bases, leaving 16 bases between the germline ends. CDR3 sequence (DNA): TGTGCCAGCACCGAATTGGGGACCCTCTACGAGCAGTACTTC. The encoded protein is CASTELGTLYEQYF.

The chain carries TRBV6-1 and TRBJ2-5; TRBD2 matches at 8 bases. Germline assignment: CDR1 MNHNS and CDR2 SASEGT. V was clipped by 6 bases and J by 9 bases; unmatched bases: 12. CDR3 size: 14 residues. CDR3: CASSPGLALEAQYF. CDR3 DNA sequence: TGTGCCAGCAGCCCCGGACTAGCTCTGGAGGCCCAGTACTTC.

This clonotype was seen many times. The rearrangement joins TRBV19 to TRBJ1-1; D not resolved. The CDR3 runs 13 residues. V lost 5 bases and J 3 bases, leaving 10 bases between the germline ends. Germline CDR1 and CDR2: LNHDA and SQIVND (reference sequence). DNA for the CDR3: TGTGCCAGTAGTTCAAGACGGGACACTGAAGCTTTCTTT. This gives the protein CASSSRRDTEAFF.

This clonotype has only a few counts. One end of the junction fails to match germline, which may point to a read error. This chain links TRBV29-1 with TRBJ2-7; D not certain. Germline V gives CDR1 SQVTM, CDR2 ANQGSEA. The CDR3 is 11 residues long. CDR3 sequence reads: CSIEDVNEQYF. In DNA, the CDR3 is TGCAGCATTGAGGACGTCAACGAGCAGTATTTC.

This clonotype was observed many times. The V and J genes are TRBV20-1 and TRBJ1-5, with 7 bases lining up with TRBD1. V lost 4 bases to trimming and J lost 4 bases; unmatched junction nucleotides: 7. CDR1 and CDR2 (germline): DFQATT, SNEGSKA (reference sequence). The length of the CDR3 is 14 residues. The CDR3 protein is CSAIRGVGNQPQHF. The CDR3 DNA reads as TGCAGTGCTATCAGGGGGGTTGGGAATCAGCCCCAGCATTTT.

The chain links TRBV7-2 to TRBJ2-7, with D possibly being TRBD1 (5 bases). Trimming stripped 0 bases from V and 1 base from J, with 10 bases between. The CDR3 covers 15 residues. The V gene's germline CDR1 is SGHTA and CDR2 FQGNSA. As DNA, the CDR3 is TGTGCCAGCAGCTTAGCGTCCAGACAGTCCTACGAGCAGTACTTC. Protein: CASSLASRQSYEQYF.

This clonotype was recorded many times. The chain couples TRBV18 to TRBJ2-7; D perhaps matches TRBD2 (6 bases). CDR1 KGHSH and CDR2 LQKENI come from the germline V gene. V lost 2 bases, J lost 1 base, and 12 bases lay in between. This CDR3 spans 15 amino acids. The CDR3 DNA is TGTGCCAGCTCACCATTTGAGGGAGGATCCTACGAGCAGTACTTC. Translation gives CASSPFEGGSYEQYF.

The V gene is TRBV6-1, the J gene TRBJ1-1, with 10 bases fitting TRBD1. The CDR3 spans 14 residues. The germline gives CDR1 MNHNS, CDR2 SASEGT. V shed 7 bases and J 2 bases; nucleotides not matched to a gene: 4. The CDR3 protein is CASIRDRGNTEAFF. The CDR3 nucleotides are TGTGCCAGCATCCGGGACAGGGGCAACACTGAAGCTTTCTTT.

This clonotype was counted between two and nine times. A read error may account for a junction end that differs from germline. As DNA, the CDR3 is TGTGCCTGGAATCGTCAGGGGGTGTACGGGCAGTACTTC. Protein: CAWNRQGVYGQYF. The chain couples TRBV30 to TRBJ2-7; 7 bases align to TRBD1. CDR1 is GTSNPN, CDR2 SVGIG, per germline (reference sequence). This CDR3 contains 13 residues.

This clonotype appeared many times. This rearrangement joins TRBV5-1 to TRBJ1-1; a weak D match, TRBD1 (5 bases). V was pared by 4 bases and J by 7 bases, with 14 bases between. Germline V gene data show CDR1 as SGHRS and CDR2 as YFSETQ. CDR3 length equals 13 residues. The CDR3 bases are TGCGCCAGCAGCCCCGCCCAGGGTCGTGAAGCTTTCTTT. The encoded protein is CASSPAQGREAFF.

The V call is TRBV6-5, the J call TRBJ2-2; 12 nucleotides line up with TRBD2. In germline, CDR1 is MNHEY, CDR2 SVGAGI. V gave up 4 bases and J gave up 5 bases; unmatched junction bases: 8. The CDR3 extends over 17 amino acids. The CDR3: CASSWLAGGPRTGELFF. CDR3 coding DNA: TGTGCCAGCAGTTGGCTAGCGGGAGGGCCTCGGACCGGGGAGCTGTTTTTT.

This clonotype was seen a few times. This may stem from a read error, because a much larger clone lies one nucleotide away. The rearrangement joins TRBV28 to TRBJ2-7; TRBD1 or TRBD2 may be the D gene (5 bases each). V lost 6 bases and J lost 6, with 18 bases in between. Germline V CDR1 and CDR2: MDHEN, SYDVKM. This CDR3 has 14 amino acids. For the CDR3, the DNA is TGTGCCAGCAGATCCCGGACATGGCGGGCCGAGCAGTACTTC. Its translation: CASRSRTWRAEQYF.

This clonotype was seen at least ten times. The chain uses TRBV5-5 and TRBJ1-5; the D gene is possibly TRBD1 (6 bases). V lost 4 bases and J lost 2, with 13 bases in between. CDR1 is SGHKS and CDR2 is YYEKEE in the germline V gene (reference sequence). This CDR3 has 15 residues. CDR3 bases: TGTGCCAGCAGCCGCTACAGGGAGGGCAATCAGCCCCAGCATTTT. It encodes CASSRYREGNQPQHF.

The chain recombines TRBV3-1 with TRBJ1-1; TRBD1 matches 7 bases. V lost 7 bases, J lost 3 bases, and 14 bases stayed unmatched. Germline V gene data show CDR1 as LGHDT and CDR2 as YNNKEL (reference sequence). The CDR3 has 16 residues. The DNA for the CDR3 is TGTGCCAGCAAATCTTCCCCAACAGGGGTCCACACTGAAGCTTTCTTT. Its translation: CASKSSPTGVHTEAFF.

This chain uses TRBV6-1 with TRBJ1-2; the match to TRBD1 covers 10 bases. J gave up 2 bases and V 7 bases, and 7 bases lay outside the gene matches. Looked up from germline, CDR1 is MNHNS and CDR2 is SASEGT. CDR3 length: 15 residues. CDR3 sequence: CASTRMGQGNYGYTF. The CDR3 coding sequence is TGTGCCAGCACCCGAATGGGACAGGGGAACTATGGCTACACCTTC.

This clonotype has at least ten counts. As DNA, the CDR3 is TGTGCCAGCAGCACCCCCGGACAGCAAGAGACCCAGTACTTC. It is translated as CASSTPGQQETQYF. The chain carries TRBV7-8 and TRBJ2-5, with a possible D match to TRBD1 (6 bases). This CDR3 region has 14 residues. The ends were cut back, 5 bases at V and 2 bases at J, with 12 bases in the middle. The germline CDR1 and CDR2 sequences are SGHVS and FQNEAQ.

This clonotype was picked up many times. The chain carries TRBV24-1 and TRBJ2-7; TRBD1 matches at 7 bases. V shed 2 bases, J shed 2 bases, and the junction held 2 bases outside the gene matches. The CDR3 covers 14 residues. In germline, CDR1 is KGHDR, CDR2 SFDVKD. Here the CDR3 DNA reads TGTGCCACCAGTGATTCGGGACAGCCCTACGAGCAGTACTTC. Protein product: CATSDSGQPYEQYF.

This chain links TRBV12-3 or TRBV12-4 with TRBJ1-2; no firm D call. V shed 6 bases and J shed 6 bases, with 8 bases lying between them. This CDR3 spans 11 amino acids. The CDR3 bases are TGTGCCAGCAGGGCCGGGGATGGCTACACCTTC. It specifies CASRAGDGYTF.

This clonotype occurred a few times. The J gene is TRBJ1-1, the V gene TRBV12-3 or TRBV12-4; D gene unclear. The germline V and J ends were trimmed by 6 bases and 0 bases, with 17 bases remaining between them. The CDR3 sequence is 16 residues long. The CDR3 DNA sequence: TGTGCCAGCAGCCTAAATCGCATACGGATGAACACTGAAGCTTTCTTT. It codes for CASSLNRIRMNTEAFF.

This clonotype came up many times. The V and J genes are TRBV30 and TRBJ1-5; a weak D match, TRBD1 (5 bases). The germline CDR1 and CDR2 sequences are GTSNPN and SVGIG (reference sequence). The CDR3 length is 15 residues. V lost 0 bases and J lost 1, with 10 bases in between. This CDR3 is CAWSVQAGSNQPQHF. The CDR3 region has the DNA TGTGCCTGGAGTGTACAGGCAGGGAGCAATCAGCCCCAGCATTTT.

Note on this clonotype: A much larger clone differs from this one at a single base, so this may be a read error. The chain links TRBV25-1 to TRBJ2-5; D ambiguous. Germline assignment: CDR1 MGHDK and CDR2 SYGVNS. V lost 1 base and J 7 bases, leaving 13 bases between the germline ends. This CDR3 contains 14 residues. Here the CDR3 reads CASSESGPWRTQYF. The CDR3 nucleotides are TGTGCCAGCAGTGAATCCGGACCTTGGAGGACCCAGTACTTC. The variable domain in full, completed from reference TRBV25-1 and TRBJ2-5, reads EADIYQTPRYLVIGTGKKITLECSQTMGHDKMYWYQQDPGMELHLIHYSYGVNSTEKGDLSSESTVSRIRTEHFPLTLESARPSHTSQYLCASSESGPWRTQYFGPGTRLLVL.

Many counts were recorded for this clonotype. This sequence joins TRBV6-1 and TRBJ1-1; D might be TRBD1 (5 bases). The germline CDR1 and CDR2 sequences are MNHNS and SASEGT. Trimming removed 6 bases at V and 4 bases at J, with 15 bases between. This CDR3 spans 14 amino acids. The CDR3 sequence is CASSESGRGTEAFF. CDR3 bases: TGTGCCAGCAGCGAATCCGGTAGGGGCACTGAAGCTTTCTTT.

A few counts support this clonotype. The chain links TRBV6-1 to TRBJ2-1, with 7 bases matching TRBD1. V was clipped by 5 bases and J by 5 bases; unmatched bases: 6. The CDR3 sequence is 14 residues long. Germline-derived CDR1 and CDR2 are MNHNS and SASEGT. DNA for the CDR3: TGTGCCAGCAGTCCACAGGGGATAAACAATGAGCAGTTCTTC. This codes for CASSPQGINNEQFF.

At least ten counts were recorded for this clonotype. The chain links TRBV19 to TRBJ2-7, with 8 bases fitting TRBD2. CDR1 and CDR2 (germline): LNHDA, SQIVND (reference sequence). This CDR3 has 13 amino acids. J gave up 2 bases and V 5 bases, and 2 bases lay outside the gene matches. As DNA, the CDR3 is TGTGCCAGTAGTTCCGGGGGGGCCTACGAGCAGTACTTC. Amino acids: CASSSGGAYEQYF.

In DNA, the CDR3 is TGTGCCAGCAGTTCAGTACTGTCCTATGGCTACACCTTC. Its translation is CASSSVLSYGYTF. V is TRBV27 and J is TRBJ1-2; D uncertain. The V and J ends lost 4 bases and 4 bases respectively, with 10 bases between them. Germline values: CDR1 MNHEY, CDR2 SMNVEV (reference sequence). The CDR3 totals 13 residues.

This clonotype was observed at least ten times. The chain joins TRBV18 to TRBJ2-2; TRBD1 aligns across 9 bases. Trimming at V came to 3 bases and at J to 3 bases, leaving 11 bases not matched to a gene. This CDR3 contains 18 residues. Germline V gives CDR1 KGHSH, CDR2 LQKENI. The CDR3 DNA reads as TGTGCCAGCTCACCCACAGGGGGCGTCGATCCAGACACCGGGGAGCTGTTTTTT. Translation gives CASSPTGGVDPDTGELFF.